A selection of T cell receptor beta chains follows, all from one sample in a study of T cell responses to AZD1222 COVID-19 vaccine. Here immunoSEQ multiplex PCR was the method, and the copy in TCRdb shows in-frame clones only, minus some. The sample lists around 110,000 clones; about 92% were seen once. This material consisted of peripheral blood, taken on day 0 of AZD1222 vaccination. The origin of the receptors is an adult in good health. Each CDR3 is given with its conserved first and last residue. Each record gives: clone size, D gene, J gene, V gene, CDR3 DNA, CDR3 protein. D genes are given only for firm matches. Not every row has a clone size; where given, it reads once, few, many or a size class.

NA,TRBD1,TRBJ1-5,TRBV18,TGTGCCAGCTCAACCGGGACAGGGAGTTATCAGCCCCAGCATTTT,CASSTGTGSYQPQHF
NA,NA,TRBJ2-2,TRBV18,TGTGCCAGCTCACCACCTACGAACACCGGGGAGCTGTTTTTT,CASSPPTNTGELFF
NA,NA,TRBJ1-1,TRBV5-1,TGCGCCAGCAGGACCGGTGGGACCCCGAGGGGGAACACTGAAGCTTTCTTT,CASRTGGTPRGNTEAFF
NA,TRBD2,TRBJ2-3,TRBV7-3,TGTGCCAGCAGCTTAACTGGCGGGGGAAGCACAGATACGCAGTATTTT,CASSLTGGGSTDTQYF
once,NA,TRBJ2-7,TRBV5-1,TGCGCCAGCAGCTTGGGGACTCCCTACGAGCAGTACTTC,CASSLGTPYEQYF
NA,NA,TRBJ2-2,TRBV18,TGTGTCGCGAAGGGCCGGGAGCTGTTTTTT,CVAKGRELFF
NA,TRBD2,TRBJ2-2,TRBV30,TGTGCCTGGGCCGGACTAGCTGCGTTCGCGAACACCGGGGAGCTGTTTTTT,CAWAGLAAFANTGELFF
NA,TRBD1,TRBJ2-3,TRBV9,TGTGCCAGCAGCGTAGGAGGGACAGACACAGATACGCAGTATTTT,CASSVGGTDTDTQYF
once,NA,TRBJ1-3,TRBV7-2,TGTGCCAGCAGCTTCTCGCTGGGCTCTGGAAACACCATATATTTT,CASSFSLGSGNTIYF
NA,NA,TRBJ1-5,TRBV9,TGTGCCAGCAGCGTAGGCAGGGGCTCTGATCAGCCCCAGCATTTT,CASSVGRGSDQPQHF
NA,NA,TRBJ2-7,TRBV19,TGTGCCAGTAGTAAGCCTTCGCGGGACCCATACGAGCAGTACTTC,CASSKPSRDPYEQYF
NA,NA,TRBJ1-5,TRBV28,TGTGCCAGCCGGACGGATGTATACAATCAGCCCCAGCATTTT,CASRTDVYNQPQHF
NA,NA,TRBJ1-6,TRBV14,TGTGCCAGCAGGCGGGACCATTATAATTCACCCCTCCACTTT,CASRRDHYNSPLHF
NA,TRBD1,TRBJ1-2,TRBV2,TGTGCCAGCAGTAAGATTGGGACAGGGTCGAACTATGGCTACACCTTC,CASSKIGTGSNYGYTF
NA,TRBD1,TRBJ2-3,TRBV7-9,TGTGCCAGCAGCTCCACGGGACAGGGGGCAGATACGCAGTATTTT,CASSSTGQGADTQYF
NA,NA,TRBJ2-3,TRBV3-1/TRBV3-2,TGTGCCAGCAGGCGAGCGTCGGCAGATACGCAGTATTTT,CASRRASADTQYF
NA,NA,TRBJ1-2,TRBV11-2,TGTGCCAGCAGCGGGAACAGCCAGGGGACGGAAGGCTACACCTTC,CASSGNSQGTEGYTF
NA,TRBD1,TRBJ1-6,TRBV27,TGTGCCAGCCACTCGACAGGGTCCTATAATTCACCCCTCCACTTT,CASHSTGSYNSPLHF
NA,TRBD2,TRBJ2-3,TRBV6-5,TGTGCCAGCAGTCCTCAGCGGGACACAGATACGCAGTATTTT,CASSPQRDTDTQYF
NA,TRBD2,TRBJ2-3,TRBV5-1,TGCGCCAGCAGCTCAGTAGCGGGAGGAGGGGATACGCAGTATTTT,CASSSVAGGGDTQYF
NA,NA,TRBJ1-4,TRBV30,TGTGCCTGGAGTATACAGGGAACTAATGAAAAACTGTTTTTT,CAWSIQGTNEKLFF
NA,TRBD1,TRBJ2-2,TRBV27,TGTGCCAGCAGGTCCAGGGGGCCCCTCGGGGAGCTGTTTTTT,CASRSRGPLGELFF
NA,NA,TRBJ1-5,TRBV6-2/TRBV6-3,TGTGCCAGCAGTTACTCGGTGATGTCTGGCAATCAGCCCCAGCATTTT,CASSYSVMSGNQPQHF
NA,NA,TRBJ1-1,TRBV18,TGTGCCAGCTCAGAACAAATCACTGAAGCTTTCTTT,CASSEQITEAFF
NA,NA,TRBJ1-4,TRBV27,TGTGCCAGCAGGACCAAGAACGGCAGACCGACAACTAATGAAAAACTGTTTTTT,CASRTKNGRPTTNEKLFF
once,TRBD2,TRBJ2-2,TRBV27,TGTGCCAGCAGTCAAACTAGCGGGAGTGGGGTTACCGGGGAGCTGTTTTTT,CASSQTSGSGVTGELFF
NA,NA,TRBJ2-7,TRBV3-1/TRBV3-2,TGTGCCAGCAGCCCTGGGGGCTACTACGAGCAGTACTTC,CASSPGGYYEQYF
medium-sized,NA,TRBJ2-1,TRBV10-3,TGTGCCATCAGTGAGAACGGACCAGCGTCAGTCCTTGATGAGCAGTTCTTC,CAISENGPASVLDEQFF
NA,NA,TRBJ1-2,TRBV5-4,TGTGCCAGCAGCTCCCCGGGAGATGGCTACACCTTC,CASSSPGDGYTF
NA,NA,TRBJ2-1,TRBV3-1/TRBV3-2,TGTGCCAGCAGTTTTGACTCCGGACGTGAGCAGTTCTTC,CASSFDSGREQFF
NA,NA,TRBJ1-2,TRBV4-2,TGTGCCAGCAGCCAGCAGGGTTTTGGGGCCTATGGCTACACCTTC,CASSQQGFGAYGYTF
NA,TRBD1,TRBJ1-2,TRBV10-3,TGTGCCATCAGTAACAGGGGTAACTATGGCTACACCTTC,CAISNRGNYGYTF
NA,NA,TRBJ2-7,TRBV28,TGTGCCAGCAGGCATAGGTACGAGCAGTACTTC,CASRHRYEQYF
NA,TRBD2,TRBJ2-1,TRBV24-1,TGTGCCACAGCCGGGACTAGCGGATACAATGAGCAGTTCTTC,CATAGTSGYNEQFF
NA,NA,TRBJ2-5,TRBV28,TGTGCCAGCAGTTTATTGGTGGAGACCCAGTACTTC,CASSLLVETQYF
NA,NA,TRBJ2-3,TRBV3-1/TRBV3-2,TGTGCCAGCAAGGGACATTTTACAGATACGCAGTATTTT,CASKGHFTDTQYF
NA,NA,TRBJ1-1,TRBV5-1,TGCGCCAGCAGCTTGTTCAAGGGGAGCACTGAAGCTTTCTTT,CASSLFKGSTEAFF
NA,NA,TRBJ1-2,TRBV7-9,TGTGCCAGCAGCGTCCTTTCGGGACAAGGGGGATCTGGCTACACCTTC,CASSVLSGQGGSGYTF
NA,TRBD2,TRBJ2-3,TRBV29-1,TGCAGCGTTTCACTTCACGGGGGGGTGGGCGCAGATACGCAGTATTTT,CSVSLHGGVGADTQYF
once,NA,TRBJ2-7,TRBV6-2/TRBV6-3,TGTGCCAGCAGTTACTCGGACAGCTACGAGCAGTACTTC,CASSYSDSYEQYF
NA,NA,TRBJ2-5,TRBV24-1,TGTGCCACCAGTGATTTCCCGGACACAAATCAAGAGACCCAGTACTTC,CATSDFPDTNQETQYF
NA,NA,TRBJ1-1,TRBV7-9,TGTGCCAGCAGCTCCCCGCCCCACGCTGAAGCTTTCTTT,CASSSPPHAEAFF
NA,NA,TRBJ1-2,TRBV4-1,TGCGCCAGCAGCCAAGATAAGAGGGTCGGTGGCTACACCTTC,CASSQDKRVGGYTF
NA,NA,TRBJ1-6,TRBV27,TGTGCCAGCAGTTTCGTAGGGTGGGATAATTCACCCCTCCACTTT,CASSFVGWDNSPLHF
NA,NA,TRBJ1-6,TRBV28,TGTGCCAGCAGTTCAGGGCGCTCACCCCTCCACTTT,CASSSGRSPLHF
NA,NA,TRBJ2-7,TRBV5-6,TGTGCCAGCAGCCCGGGTTGGGGGCACTACGAGCAGTACTTC,CASSPGWGHYEQYF
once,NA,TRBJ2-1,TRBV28,TGTGCCAGCAGTGTTCCGGGACAAGGGTTCAATGAGCAGTTCTTC,CASSVPGQGFNEQFF
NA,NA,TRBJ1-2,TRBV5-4,TGTGCCAGCAGCTTTGGCCTCGAGGGTATCTATGGCTACACCTTC,CASSFGLEGIYGYTF
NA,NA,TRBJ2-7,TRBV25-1,TGTGCCAGCAGTCCGGCAGGTTCCTACGAGCAGTACTTC,CASSPAGSYEQYF
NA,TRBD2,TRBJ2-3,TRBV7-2,TGTGCCAGCAGCGCCCGCATTGGGGCGGGAGGTGAAGATACGCAGTATTTT,CASSARIGAGGEDTQYF
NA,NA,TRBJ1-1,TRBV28,TGTGCCAGCAGTCCGACAGGCTATCTTGAAGCTTTCTTT,CASSPTGYLEAFF
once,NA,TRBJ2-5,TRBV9,TGTGCCAGCAGCACCGACTCGGGCCAAGAGACCCAGTACTTC,CASSTDSGQETQYF
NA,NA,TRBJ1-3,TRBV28,TGTGCCAGCAGTTTAGAGGCTCTACTCTCTGGAAACACCATATATTTT,CASSLEALLSGNTIYF